The next 28 T cell receptor beta chains were all read from a single sample in a study of cytomegalovirus exposure and HLA in healthy donors. PCR employed 60 Vbeta and 13 Jbeta primers. Assay: immunoSEQ multiplex PCR; the TCRdb copy retains only in-frame clones and omits some. The sample consists of over 80,000 clones, 65% to 75% of them appearing once. Material: PBMCs. The receptors stem from a female donor in good health and CMV-seropositive.

As DNA, the CDR3 is TGTGCCAGCAGCGTCCGGGACAGTTTTCCCTACGAGCAGTACTTC. Its protein product is CASSVRDSFPYEQYF. The chain links TRBV9 to TRBJ2-7; 7 bases line up with TRBD1. This CDR3 region has 15 residues. V gave up 2 bases and J gave up 2 bases; unmatched junction bases: 7. CDR1 is SGDLS and CDR2 is YYNGEE in the germline V gene.

This rearrangement joins TRBV7-9 to TRBJ2-5; D perhaps matches TRBD1 (7 bases). CDR1 SEHNR and CDR2 FQNEAQ come from the germline V gene (reference sequence). The V end lost 5 bases, the J end lost 2 bases, and 12 bases lay between the germline ends. The CDR3 has 14 residues. In DNA, the CDR3 is TGTGCCAGCAGCCCGACAGGGAGGCAAGAGACCCAGTACTTC. Its protein product is CASSPTGRQETQYF.

CDR3 nucleotide sequence: TGTGCCAGCAGCGTAGGGGTAACAGGGTATGAGACCCAGTACTTC. Its protein product is CASSVGVTGYETQYF. This chain uses TRBV9 with TRBJ2-5; D is possibly TRBD1 (6 bases). CDR3 length: 15 residues. Germline V lookup: CDR1 SGDLS, CDR2 YYNGEE. V lost 0 bases and J 5 bases, leaving 14 bases between the germline ends.

V usage is TRBV5-8 and J usage is TRBJ2-3; maybe TRBD2 (6 bases). V gave up 3 bases and J gave up 3 bases, with 20 bases separating them. The CDR3 totals 17 residues. Germline V lookup: CDR1 SGHTS, CDR2 YDEGEE. The CDR3 DNA sequence: TGTGCCAGCAGCTCACCCAGGGACTTTTTCGGAACAGATACGCAGTATTTT. It is translated as CASSSPRDFFGTDTQYF.

This chain links TRBV4-3 with TRBJ2-7, with a possible D match to TRBD1 (7 bases). The CDR3 length is 16 residues. Germline values: CDR1 LGHNA, CDR2 YSLEER. Trimming took off 0 bases at V and 5 bases at J, with 17 bases between the two ends. The CDR3 spells CASSQEGGTVPHEQYF. CDR3 DNA sequence: TGCGCCAGCAGCCAAGAAGGCGGGACAGTCCCCCACGAGCAGTACTTC.

The chain uses TRBV5-1 and TRBJ1-4, with a tentative D call TRBD1 (6 bases). Germline-derived CDR1 and CDR2 are SGHRS and YFSETQ. V was clipped by 7 bases and J by 8 bases, with 18 bases between them. The CDR3 length is 14 residues. CDR3 in amino acids: CASRPGGAGEKLFF. CDR3 nucleotide sequence: TGCGCCAGCCGCCCCGGGGGGGCCGGGGAAAAACTGTTTTTT.

V is TRBV11-1 and J is TRBJ2-1; TRBD2 might be the D (5 bases). From germline, CDR1 is SGHAT and CDR2 FQDESV (reference sequence). The CDR3 contains 14 residues. V gave up 5 bases and J gave up 2 bases, with 10 bases separating them. CDR3 in DNA: TGTGCCAGCAGCCTCGGGGTGGCCTACAATGAGCAGTTCTTC. Protein sequence: CASSLGVAYNEQFF.

This chain connects TRBV28 to TRBJ2-7, with D maybe TRBD2 (6 bases). Germline loops: CDR1 MDHEN, CDR2 SYDVKM. The CDR3 runs 14 residues. The V and J ends lost 5 bases and 5 bases respectively, with 16 bases between them. CDR3 sequence: CASSTGGRPNEQYF. Here the CDR3 DNA reads TGTGCCAGCAGTACTGGGGGGAGGCCCAACGAGCAGTACTTC.

The chain has TRBV7-2 and TRBJ2-7; 15 nucleotides match TRBD2. The V gene's germline CDR1 is SGHTA and CDR2 FQGNSA. The V and J ends lost 5 bases and 3 bases, in that order; junction bases with no gene match: 5. The CDR3 contains 16 residues. The CDR3, as DNA: TGTGCCAGCAGCCGGACTAGCGGGGGGGCCATCTACGAGCAGTACTTC. It yields the protein CASSRTSGGAIYEQYF. Full variable domain (remainder filled in from reference TRBV7-2 and TRBJ2-7): GAGVSQSPSNKVTEKGKDVELRCDPISGHTALYWYRQSLGQGLEFLIYFQGNSAPDKSGLPSDRFSAERTGGSVSTLTIQRTQQEDSAVYLCASSRTSGGAIYEQYFGPGTRLTVT.

CDR3 amino acids: CASSVGLAGGEETQYF. CDR3 sequence (DNA): TGTGCCAGCAGCGTGGGACTAGCGGGGGGGGAAGAGACCCAGTACTTC. This sequence joins TRBV5-4 and TRBJ2-5, with 16 nucleotides matching TRBD2. Germline V gene lookup returns CDR1 SGHNT and CDR2 YYREEE (reference sequence). J gave up 3 bases and V 4 bases, and 3 bases lay outside the gene matches. This CDR3 contains 16 residues.

The genes are TRBV6-1 and TRBJ2-5; possibly TRBD2 for D (5 bases). Germline V gives CDR1 MNHNS, CDR2 SASEGT. This CDR3 is 14 amino acids long. Trimming pared 4 bases from V and 2 bases from J, leaving 11 bases between. The DNA for the CDR3 is TGTGCCAGCAGTGGGAGGTGGTTTCAAGAGACCCAGTACTTC. The encoded protein is CASSGRWFQETQYF.

This clone was detected a few times. The V call is TRBV11-2, the J call TRBJ1-5, with a weak D call TRBD1 (6 bases). Germline-derived CDR1 and CDR2 are SGHAT and FQNNGV. Trimming took 1 base from V and 3 from J, leaving 10 bases between them. This CDR3 spans 15 amino acids. CDR3 DNA: TGTGCCAGCAGCTTAGGAGGGGGTAACAATCAGCCCCAGCATTTT. It translates to CASSLGGGNNQPQHF. The full variable domain, rest sourced from reference TRBV11-2 and TRBJ1-5, is EAGVAQSPRYKIIEKRQSVAFWCNPISGHATLYWYQQILGQGPKLLIQFQNNGVVDDSQLPKDRFSAERLKGVDSTLKIQPAKLEDSAVYLCASSLGGGNNQPQHFGDGTRLSIL.

This clone was seen once. The chain recombines TRBV11-3 with TRBJ1-1; D ambiguous. The germline V and J ends were trimmed by 0 bases and 4 bases, with 3 bases remaining between them. Germline V gene sequence: CDR1 SGHNT, CDR2 YENEEA. This CDR3 is 12 amino acids long. CDR3 sequence (DNA): TGTGCCAGCAGCTTAGACTCCACTGAAGCTTTCTTT. Translated: CASSLDSTEAFF.

The DNA of the CDR3 is TGTGCCATCAGTGAGAGCAGGGCCTATGGCTACACCTTC. The encoded protein is CAISESRAYGYTF. The chain links TRBV10-3 to TRBJ1-2; TRBD1 might be the D (5 bases). This CDR3 is 13 amino acids long. V shed 2 bases and J shed 4 bases, with 8 bases lying between them. CDR1 and CDR2 (germline): ENHRY, SYGVKD.

The chain employs TRBV6-6 and TRBJ2-7; D remains ambiguous. Looked up from germline, CDR1 is MNHNY and CDR2 is SVGAGI (reference sequence). Trimming took off 6 bases at V and 3 bases at J, with 9 bases between the two ends. The CDR3 has 12 amino acids. The CDR3 loop is CASSFSVYEQYF. In nucleotides, the CDR3 is TGTGCCAGCAGCTTTTCGGTCTACGAGCAGTACTTC.

CDR3 loop: CAWSSKLGLSNQRSYEQYF. CDR3 bases: TGTGCCTGGAGCTCTAAGCTTGGACTATCCAACCAACGATCCTACGAGCAGTACTTC. The chain combines TRBV30 with TRBJ2-7; D possibly corresponds to TRBD2 (6 bases). From germline, CDR1 is GTSNPN and CDR2 SVGIG (reference sequence). The CDR3 totals 19 residues. Trimming took off 3 bases at V and 1 base at J, with 28 bases between the two ends.

This rearrangement joins TRBV7-8 to TRBJ1-2; D ambiguous. The V and J ends lost 1 base and 5 bases respectively, with 20 bases between them. The CDR3 runs to 17 residues. Germline values: CDR1 SGHVS, CDR2 FQNEAQ. DNA for the CDR3: TGTGCCAGCAGCTTAGTAGGAGCAGGCCCTCGGGAATATGGCTACACCTTC. Translation gives CASSLVGAGPREYGYTF. Based on the CDR3 plus reference TRBV7-8 and TRBJ1-2, the full variable domain is GAGVSQSPRYKVAKRGQDVALRCDPISGHVSLFWYQQALGQGPEFLTYFQNEAQLDKSGLPSDRFFAERPEGSVSTLKIQRTQQEDSAVYLCASSLVGAGPREYGYTFGSGTRLTVV.

The rearrangement uses TRBV5-8 and TRBJ1-1; tentatively, D is TRBD1 (5 bases). The length of the CDR3 is 17 residues. Germline CDR1 SGHTS, CDR2 YDEGEE. Trimming took 0 bases from V and 3 from J, leaving 18 bases between them. Here the CDR3 DNA reads TGTGCCAGCAGCTTGGGGCAGGGTCGAACATGGGACACTGAAGCTTTCTTT. Protein: CASSLGQGRTWDTEAFF.

The genes are TRBV6-1 and TRBJ2-1; TRBD2 aligns across 13 bases. Germline values: CDR1 MNHNS, CDR2 SASEGT. This CDR3 region has 15 residues. J lost 8 bases, V lost 5 bases, and 6 bases had no gene match. The CDR3 DNA sequence: TGTGCCAGCAGTTTACTAGCGGGAGGGCTCGATGAGCAGTTCTTC. Translation gives CASSLLAGGLDEQFF.

In this sample, this clone turned up once. The rearrangement uses TRBV27 and TRBJ1-4; TRBD1 aligns across 10 bases. The length of the CDR3 is 13 residues. The germline CDR1 and CDR2 sequences are MNHEY and SMNVEV (reference sequence). The trim removed 6 bases at V and 6 bases at J, leaving 1 base unmatched. The CDR3 protein is CASRGTGDEKLFF. CDR3 in DNA: TGTGCCAGCAGAGGGACAGGGGATGAAAAACTGTTTTTT.

The V call is TRBV21-1, the J call TRBJ2-3; the tabulated D call, TRBD2, remains unverified against the DNA. TRBV21-1 is a listed pseudogene. The CDR3 totals 18 residues. CDR3 sequence: CASSMGLARGDSTDTQYF. The CDR3 DNA is TGTGCCAGCAGCATGGGACTAGCGCGGGGGGATAGCACAGATACGCAGTATTTT.

The V and J genes are TRBV30 and TRBJ1-4, with a tentative D call TRBD1 (5 bases). The CDR3 is 13 amino acids. V shed 2 bases and J shed 7 bases, with 11 bases lying between them. Germline V CDR1 and CDR2: GTSNPN, SVGIG (reference sequence). The CDR3 sequence is CAWSSGTGEKLFF. The CDR3 nucleotides read TGTGCCTGGAGTTCAGGGACTGGTGAAAAACTGTTTTTT.

Only a few counts were recorded for this clone. The chain has TRBV6-5 and TRBJ2-3; 8 bases agree with TRBD2. The CDR3 loop spans 14 amino acids. After removal of 8 bases from V and 1 base from J, the junction contained 5 bases not matched to a gene. Germline-derived CDR1 and CDR2 are MNHEY and SVGAGI. As DNA, the CDR3 is TGTGCCAGCGAGAATAGCGGGGGCACAGATACGCAGTATTTT. It translates to CASENSGGTDTQYF.

This chain joins TRBV28 and TRBJ2-5; possibly TRBD2 for D (5 bases). Deletions cut 2 bases from V and 0 bases from J, with 10 bases between. The CDR3 runs 15 residues. In germline, CDR1 is MDHEN, CDR2 SYDVKM. CDR3 residues: CASSLLAGYQETQYF. DNA of the CDR3: TGTGCCAGCAGTTTACTAGCTGGGTACCAAGAGACCCAGTACTTC.

This clone has just a few counts. The chain has TRBV28 and TRBJ1-4, with D uncertain. Trimming shortened V by 8 bases and J by 3 bases, and 7 bases separated the two germline ends. The CDR3 is 12 residues long. Germline lookup yields CDR1 MDHEN and CDR2 SYDVKM. The CDR3 DNA is TGTGCCAGCCGGAGGGCTAATGAAAAACTGTTTTTT. Translating it yields CASRRANEKLFF. Supplemented by reference TRBV28 and TRBJ1-4, the full variable domain reads DVKVTQSSRYLVKRTGEKVFLECVQDMDHENMFWYRQDPGLGLRLIYFSYDVKMKEKGDIPEGYSVSREKKERFSLILESASTNQTSMYLCASRRANEKLFFGSGTQLSVL.

V is TRBV6-1 and J is TRBJ1-5; 9 bases agree with TRBD1. Germline V gene sequence: CDR1 MNHNS, CDR2 SASEGT. V gave up 7 bases and J gave up 6 bases; unmatched junction bases: 7. This CDR3 is built from 14 residues. DNA for the CDR3: TGTGCCAGCAACCCTAACAGGGGGCCTCAGCCCCAGCATTTT. Translated, it gives CASNPNRGPQPQHF.

V and J are TRBV9 and TRBJ2-7; TRBD1 might be the D (5 bases). V dropped 0 bases and J dropped 0 bases, with 7 bases sitting between them. In germline, CDR1 is SGDLS, CDR2 YYNGEE. This CDR3 has 14 amino acids. The CDR3 region is CASSVEDNSYEQYF. DNA for the CDR3: TGTGCCAGCAGCGTAGAGGACAACTCCTACGAGCAGTACTTC.

The chain couples TRBV7-2 to TRBJ1-2; TRBD1 agrees at 7 bases. The trim removed 1 base at V and 4 bases at J, leaving 6 bases unmatched. This CDR3 is 15 amino acids long. Germline CDR1 reads SGHTA; CDR2 reads FQGNSA. CDR3 amino acids: CASSLVWDSTYGYTF. In DNA form, the CDR3 reads TGTGCCAGCAGCTTAGTGTGGGACAGCACCTATGGCTACACCTTC.